These T cell receptor beta chains were read from a single sample in a study. TCRdb ran MiXCR on the 5' RACE reads and lists one entry per CDR3 protein. Here the sample spans approximately 40,000 distinct CDR3 sequences, approximately 31% being singletons. Sequencing was carried out using tumor-infiltrating memory CD4+ T cells sorted from the breast tumor. The source is a female donor with breast cancer. The CDR3 runs from the conserved cysteine through the conserved F or W. The order of the fields is J gene, V gene, CDR3 length, D gene, clone size, CDR3 protein, CDR3 DNA. The D gene is left open where the match is weak. Clone size is stated in some rows and not others, as once, few, many or a class when expanded.

TRBJ2-3	TRBV11-3	16	TRBD2	-	CASSPGTSGETDTQYF	TGTGCCAGCAGCCCGGGGACTAGCGGGGAAACAGATACGCAGTATTTT
TRBJ2-1	TRBV7-9	13	-	few	CASREGGVREQFF	TGTGCCAGCAGAGAGGGGGGGGTTCGTGAGCAGTTCTTC
TRBJ2-4	TRBV29-1	13	-	-	CSVEEGTKNIQYF	TGCAGCGTTGAAGAGGGGACCAAAAACATTCAGTACTTC
TRBJ1-1	TRBV9	13	-	few	CASSQQRGTEAFF	TGTGCCAGCAGCCAACAGCGAGGCACTGAAGCTTTCTTT
TRBJ2-1	TRBV7-3	15	-	-	CASSYRTGSYNEQFF	TGTGCCAGCAGCTACCGGACCGGTTCCTACAATGAGCAGTTCTTC
TRBJ2-1	TRBV28	17	TRBD2	many	CASSPSSGRARLNEQFF	TGTGCCAGCAGTCCCTCGAGCGGGAGGGCTAGGCTGAATGAGCAGTTCTTC
TRBJ1-1	TRBV5-6	12	-	few	CASSFVGTEAFF	TGTGCCAGCAGCTTCGTGGGTACTGAAGCTTTCTTT
TRBJ1-2	TRBV7-9	11	-	-	CASSSGDGYTF	TGTGCCAGCAGCTCAGGGGATGGCTACACCTTC
TRBJ2-1	TRBV6-1	15	-	few	CASSERWGGVREQFF	TGTGCCAGCAGTGAACGGTGGGGGGGCGTTCGGGAGCAGTTCTTC
TRBJ1-4	TRBV20-1	14	TRBD1	-	CGAREGTDIEKLFF	TGCGGTGCTAGAGAAGGGACAGACATTGAAAAACTGTTTTTT
TRBJ2-7	TRBV5-1	16	-	many	CASSSGGALGSYEQYF	TGCGCCAGCAGCTCCGGAGGGGCTTTGGGGTCCTACGAGCAGTACTTC
TRBJ1-5	TRBV28	14	-	-	CASSLAPGAGPQHF	TGTGCCAGCAGTTTGGCGCCGGGCGCGGGGCCCCAGCATTTT
TRBJ2-6	TRBV6-2/TRBV6-3	14	-	-	CASSWFSGANVLTF	TGTGCCAGCAGTTGGTTCTCTGGGGCCAACGTCCTGACTTTC
TRBJ2-3	TRBV4-1	18	TRBD2	few	CASSQAGLAGGPLDTQYF	TGCGCCAGCAGCCAAGCAGGGCTAGCGGGAGGGCCTCTAGATACGCAGTATTTT
TRBJ2-7	TRBV20-1	15	TRBD2	-	CSARDGRLAGDEQYF	TGCAGTGCTAGAGATGGGAGACTAGCGGGAGACGAGCAGTACTTC
TRBJ1-1	TRBV5-1	13	-	few	CASSLADRITAFF	TGCGCCAGCAGCTTGGCCGATCGGATAACGGCTTTCTTT
TRBJ2-3	TRBV15	14	TRBD2	-	CATSRTSGIHTQYF	TGTGCCACCAGCAGGACTAGCGGGATACATACGCAGTATTTT
TRBJ2-5	TRBV5-1	13	TRBD2	-	CASGAGVGENQYF	TGCGCCAGCGGGGCGGGAGTCGGAGAGAACCAGTACTTC
TRBJ2-2	TRBV4-2	15	TRBD2	many	CASSQRAGGTGELFF	TGTGCCAGCAGCCAAAGGGCGGGAGGCACCGGGGAGCTGTTTTTT
TRBJ1-5	TRBV6-2/TRBV6-3	14	-	-	CASSWGLGNQPQHF	TGTGCCAGCAGTTGGGGTCTCGGCAATCAGCCCCAGCATTTT
TRBJ1-4	TRBV28	13	TRBD1	few	CASSLDEGDSLFF	TGTGCCAGCAGTTTGGACGAGGGGGACAGCCTGTTTTTT
TRBJ2-5	TRBV7-6	16	TRBD2	-	CASSLGGLAGRETQYF	TGTGCCAGCAGCTTAGGGGGACTAGCGGGGAGAGAGACCCAGTACTTC
TRBJ1-1	TRBV7-2	15	-	-	CASSTDIRLNTEAFF	TGTGCCAGCAGCACGGACATCCGGCTGAACACTGAAGCTTTCTTT
TRBJ2-5	TRBV5-1	14	-	few	CASSLMTPGETQYF	TGCGCCAGCAGCTTGATGACGCCAGGGGAGACCCAGTACTTC
TRBJ2-2	TRBV20-1	17	-	many	CSARRLGNIANTGELFF	TGCAGTGCTAGGCGACTAGGGAACATCGCGAACACCGGGGAGCTGTTTTTT
TRBJ2-1	TRBV7-3	15	TRBD2	-	CASSASGGGHNEQFF	TGTGCCAGCAGCGCCTCGGGAGGAGGGCACAATGAGCAGTTCTTC
TRBJ2-7	TRBV24-1	15	-	-	CATSDAETGTDEQYF	TGTGCCACCAGTGATGCTGAAACAGGGACCGACGAGCAGTACTTC
TRBJ2-7	TRBV11-2	14	-	-	CASSPRGASGEQYF	TGTGCCAGCAGCCCCCGGGGGGCCAGTGGCGAGCAGTACTTC
TRBJ1-1	TRBV27	14	-	few	CASSLSYPNTEAFF	TGTGCCAGCAGTTTATCGTATCCGAACACTGAAGCTTTCTTT
TRBJ1-2	TRBV20-1	15	TRBD1	few	CSARDRGTGAYGYTF	TGCAGTGCTAGAGATCGCGGGACAGGGGCCTATGGCTACACCTTC
TRBJ2-3	TRBV7-9	16	-	few	CASSLYVGPVLDTQYF	TGTGCCAGCAGCTTATACGTCGGCCCGGTTTTGGATACGCAGTATTTT
TRBJ2-2	TRBV3-1	14	TRBD2	-	CASRRSGATGELFF	TGTGCCAGCAGGCGTAGCGGGGCCACCGGGGAGCTGTTTTTT
TRBJ2-1	TRBV5-8	17	TRBD2	-	CASSSPPQREIHNEQFF	TGTGCCAGCAGCTCCCCCCCCCAGCGGGAGATCCACAATGAGCAGTTCTTC
TRBJ2-2	TRBV5-1	14	-	few	CASSSRTIPGELFF	TGCGCCAGCAGCTCCCGGACAATTCCCGGGGAGCTGTTTTTT
TRBJ1-1	TRBV20-1	11	-	few	CSARLRGEAFF	TGCAGTGCCCGCCTGCGGGGGGAGGCTTTCTTT
TRBJ1-1	TRBV9	14	-	few	CASSPGTRNSEAFF	TGTGCCAGCAGCCCAGGGACACGTAATTCTGAAGCTTTCTTT
TRBJ2-7	TRBV7-2	15	TRBD2	few	CASSLRTSGAYEQYF	TGTGCCAGCAGCTTGCGGACTAGCGGGGCCTACGAGCAGTACTTC
TRBJ1-2	TRBV5-1	14	-	-	CASSLGGTDAGYTF	TGCGCCAGCAGCTTGGGAGGGACCGACGCCGGCTACACCTTC
TRBJ1-5	TRBV4-2	15	TRBD1	-	CASSQATGTAVAQHF	TGTGCCAGCAGCCAAGCTACCGGGACAGCCGTGGCCCAGCATTTT
TRBJ2-3	TRBV7-3	14	-	-	CTSSLSLGTDTQYF	TGTACCAGCAGCTTATCGTTGGGCACAGATACGCAGTATTTT
TRBJ2-2	TRBV5-1	15	-	-	CASSYTQGATGELFF	TGCGCCAGCAGCTATACACAGGGTGCCACCGGGGAGCTGTTTTTT
TRBJ1-5	TRBV6-5	15	-	many	CASSYSGSSNQPQHF	TGTGCCAGCAGTTACTCCGGTTCTAGCAATCAGCCCCAGCATTTT
TRBJ2-7	TRBV4-1	16	-	medium-sized	CASSQVNMVTYEEQYF	TGCGCCAGCAGCCAAGTAAATATGGTAACGTACGAGGAGCAGTACTTC
TRBJ1-5	TRBV12-3/TRBV12-4	15	-	few	CASSFAGHSNQPQHF	TGTGCCAGCAGTTTCGCTGGGCATAGCAATCAGCCCCAGCATTTT
TRBJ2-1	TRBV5-1	16	-	-	CASSPEGALSYNEQFF	TGCGCCAGCAGCCCAGAAGGGGCCCTCTCCTACAATGAGCAGTTCTTC
TRBJ2-7	TRBV20-1	16	TRBD2	-	CSARGAPQGGIYEQYF	TGCAGTGCTAGAGGCGCGCCGCAGGGAGGGATTTACGAGCAGTACTTC
TRBJ2-5	TRBV6-1	17	TRBD2	-	CASSEHFLAGGPETQYF	TGTGCCAGCAGTGAGCACTTTTTAGCGGGGGGGCCGGAGACCCAGTACTTC
TRBJ2-4	TRBV7-3	18	TRBD2	few	CASSPSGSGGLAKNIQYF	TGTGCCAGCAGCCCCTCGGGTAGCGGGGGGCTAGCCAAAAACATTCAGTACTTC